These T cell receptor beta chains were read from a single sample in a study of PD-1 blockade in mismatch repair-deficient tumors. Clones were read by immunoSEQ multiplex PCR, and TCRdb kept only the in-frame ones, dropping some. Of approximately 120,000 clones listed, roughly 86% are singletons. The sample was peripheral blood, taken 44 weeks after starting pembrolizumab. The origin of the receptors is an adult with mismatch repair-deficient cancer. Both conserved end residues are part of each CDR3. The D gene is left open where the match is weak.

j_gene | d_gene | v_gene | CDR3aa | CDR3nt
TRBJ2-3 | . | TRBV4-2 | CASSQGLREMSTDTQYF | TGTGCCAGCAGCCAAGGCCTACGGGAGATGAGCACAGATACGCAGTATTTT
TRBJ2-7 | . | TRBV27 | CASSLGRSYEQYF | TGTGCCAGCAGTTTAGGCAGGTCCTACGAGCAGTACTTC
TRBJ2-7 | TRBD1 | TRBV7-8 | CASSLDRGYEQYF | TGTGCCAGCAGCTTAGACAGGGGATACGAGCAGTACTTC
TRBJ2-7 | . | TRBV7-6 | CASSLALTPFEEQYF | TGTGCCAGCAGCTTAGCGCTGACACCCTTTGAGGAGCAGTACTTC
TRBJ2-7 | . | TRBV5-4 | CASSPAGSNFEQYF | TGTGCCAGCAGTCCCGCCGGGAGCAATTTCGAGCAGTACTTC
TRBJ2-1 | TRBD1 | TRBV29-1 | CSVDTGGARNEQFF | TGCAGCGTTGACACAGGGGGCGCCCGGAATGAGCAGTTCTTC
TRBJ2-7 | . | TRBV7-8 | CASSLGSYEQYF | TGTGCCAGCAGCTTGGGGAGCTACGAGCAGTACTTC
TRBJ1-5 | . | TRBV11-2 | CASSLNSNQPQHF | TGTGCCAGCAGCTTAAATAGCAATCAGCCCCAGCATTTT
TRBJ1-2 | TRBD1 | TRBV25-1 | CASRSGTGDGYTF | TGTGCCAGCAGATCCGGGACAGGGGATGGCTACACCTTC
TRBJ1-1 | TRBD1 | TRBV15 | CATSRGQGALSTEAFF | TGTGCCACCAGCAGAGGACAGGGGGCTTTGTCCACTGAAGCTTTCTTT
TRBJ2-2 | . | TRBV28 | CASSWQGGAGELFF | TGTGCCAGCAGCTGGCAGGGCGGCGCCGGGGAGCTGTTTTTT
TRBJ2-7 | . | TRBV7-2 | CASSLAGTAYEQYF | TGTGCCAGCAGCTTAGCGGGGACCGCGTACGAGCAGTACTTC
TRBJ2-3 | TRBD1 | TRBV5-1 | CASSLEFGTGVFTDTQYF | TGCGCCAGCAGCTTGGAGTTCGGGACAGGGGTTTTTACAGATACGCAGTATTTT
TRBJ2-1 | . | TRBV6-6 | CASSPRGDEQFF | TGTGCCAGCAGCCCCCGGGGCGATGAGCAGTTCTTC
TRBJ2-5 | . | TRBV6-6 | CASSPRGETQYF | TGTGCCAGCAGTCCCAGGGGAGAGACCCAGTACTTC
TRBJ1-3 | . | TRBV6-1 | CASSGKVRLFGNTIYF | TGTGCCAGCAGTGGGAAGGTCAGACTATTTGGAAACACCATATATTTT
TRBJ2-7 | TRBD1 | TRBV7-6 | CASSPRPGTDPYEQYF | TGTGCCAGCAGCCCCCGCCCCGGGACAGATCCCTACGAGCAGTACTTC